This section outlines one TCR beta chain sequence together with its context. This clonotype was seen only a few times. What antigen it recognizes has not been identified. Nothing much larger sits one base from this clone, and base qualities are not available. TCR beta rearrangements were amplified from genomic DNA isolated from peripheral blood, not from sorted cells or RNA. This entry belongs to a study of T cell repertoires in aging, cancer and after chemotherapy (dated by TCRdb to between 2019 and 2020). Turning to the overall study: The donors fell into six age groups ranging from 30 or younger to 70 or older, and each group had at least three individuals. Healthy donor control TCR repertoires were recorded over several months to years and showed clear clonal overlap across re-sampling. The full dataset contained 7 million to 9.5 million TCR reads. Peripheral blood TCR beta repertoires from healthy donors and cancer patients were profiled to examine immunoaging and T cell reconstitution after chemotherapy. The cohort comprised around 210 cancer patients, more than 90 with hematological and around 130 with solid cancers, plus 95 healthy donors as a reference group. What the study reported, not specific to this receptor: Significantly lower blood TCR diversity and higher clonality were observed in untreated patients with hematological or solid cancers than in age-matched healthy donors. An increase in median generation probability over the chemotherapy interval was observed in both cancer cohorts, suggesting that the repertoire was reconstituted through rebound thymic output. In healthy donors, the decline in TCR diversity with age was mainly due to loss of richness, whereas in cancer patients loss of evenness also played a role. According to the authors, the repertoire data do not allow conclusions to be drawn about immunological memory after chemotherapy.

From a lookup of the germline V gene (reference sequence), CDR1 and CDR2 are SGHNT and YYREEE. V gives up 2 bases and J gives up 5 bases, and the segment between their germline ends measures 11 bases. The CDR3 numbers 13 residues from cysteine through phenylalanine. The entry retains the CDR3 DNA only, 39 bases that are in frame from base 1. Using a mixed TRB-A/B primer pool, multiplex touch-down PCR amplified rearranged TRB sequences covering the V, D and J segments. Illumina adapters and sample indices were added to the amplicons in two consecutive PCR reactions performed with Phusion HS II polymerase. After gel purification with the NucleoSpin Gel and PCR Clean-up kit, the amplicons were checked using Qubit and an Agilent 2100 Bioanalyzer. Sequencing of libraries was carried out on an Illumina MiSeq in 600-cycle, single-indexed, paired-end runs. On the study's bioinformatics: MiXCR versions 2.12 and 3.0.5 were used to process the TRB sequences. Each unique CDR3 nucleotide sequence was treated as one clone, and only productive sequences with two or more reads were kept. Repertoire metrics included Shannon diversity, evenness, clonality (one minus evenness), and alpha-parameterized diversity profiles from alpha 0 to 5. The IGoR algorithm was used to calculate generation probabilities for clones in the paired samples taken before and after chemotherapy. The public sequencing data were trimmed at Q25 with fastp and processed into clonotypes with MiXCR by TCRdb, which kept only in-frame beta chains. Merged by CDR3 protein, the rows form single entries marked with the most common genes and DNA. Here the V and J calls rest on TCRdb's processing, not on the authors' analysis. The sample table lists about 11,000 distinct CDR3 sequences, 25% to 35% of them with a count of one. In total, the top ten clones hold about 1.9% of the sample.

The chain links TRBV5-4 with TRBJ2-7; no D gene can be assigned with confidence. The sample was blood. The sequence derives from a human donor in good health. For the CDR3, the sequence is CASSFVDRHEQYF. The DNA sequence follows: TGTGCCAGCAGCTTTGTGGACCGCCACGAGCAGTACTTC.